The clone carrying this TCR beta chain was detected only a few times. The sample originates from a study of blood T cell repertoires in COVID-19. Study-wide background: PBMCs, B-cell-depleted T cells, or T cells were the source of the cDNA or gDNA that made up the material.

Study processing details: Nucleated cell number was recorded as an estimate derived from reference gene primer amplification. The repertoire was sequenced with immunoSEQ multiplex PCR; TCRdb's copy has only in-frame clones and lacks some. V and J calls and clone size are copied from that table; D and trimming were computed from the DNA. The sample records approximately 300,000 clones, 86% being singletons. Participant ages covered about 18 to 89 years across 24 US areas. Donors of Cohort 3 who recovered were those that had two negative PCRs, clearance, or symptom resolution. With 4 bases removed from V and 1 base from J, the gap between germline ends came to 5 bases. CDR1 and CDR2 (germline): SQVTM, ANQGSEA. This CDR3 comprises 12 residues.

V gene TRBV29-1 combines with J gene TRBJ1-5; no definite D call. The sequenced material came from PBMCs or T cells enriched from blood (not recorded which). This receptor was obtained from a woman aged 18-35 years who had recovered from COVID-19. CDR3 sequence (DNA): TGCAGCGTTGTTAGCAGCAATCAGCCCCAGCATTTT. Protein sequence: CSVVSSNQPQHF.